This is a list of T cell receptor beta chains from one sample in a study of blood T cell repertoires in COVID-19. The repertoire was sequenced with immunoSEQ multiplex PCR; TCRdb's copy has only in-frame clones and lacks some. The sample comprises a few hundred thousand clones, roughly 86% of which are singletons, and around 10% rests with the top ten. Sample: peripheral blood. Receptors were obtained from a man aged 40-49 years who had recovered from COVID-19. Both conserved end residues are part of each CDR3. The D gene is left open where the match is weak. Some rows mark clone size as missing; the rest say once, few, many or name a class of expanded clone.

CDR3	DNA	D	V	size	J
CASRRGEGTEAFF	TGTGCCAGCAGGCGAGGGGAGGGCACTGAAGCTTTCTTT	-	TRBV12-3/TRBV12-4	few	TRBJ1-1
CSAMGLGKSTDTQYF	TGCAGCGCTATGGGACTAGGGAAAAGCACAGATACGCAGTATTTT	TRBD2	TRBV29-1	-	TRBJ2-3
CASGPGQVSNQPQHF	TGTGCTAGTGGCCCCGGACAGGTTAGCAATCAGCCCCAGCATTTT	TRBD1	TRBV12-5	-	TRBJ1-5
CSAYTGGGTEAFF	TGCAGCGCGTATACAGGGGGCGGGACTGAAGCTTTCTTT	TRBD1	TRBV29-1	-	TRBJ1-1
CASSQGLRRSTGELFF	TGTGCCAGCAGCCAAGGACTTAGGAGGAGCACCGGGGAGCTGTTTTTT	-	TRBV3-1/TRBV3-2	-	TRBJ2-2
CASSAKGAGELFF	TGTGCCAGCAGCGCGAAGGGGGCCGGGGAGCTGTTTTTT	-	TRBV25-1	-	TRBJ2-2
CASSSDRGLVDTQYF	TGTGCCAGCAGCTCGGACAGGGGGTTGGTAGATACGCAGTATTTT	TRBD1	TRBV7-2	-	TRBJ2-3
CASSLRRGAAVDEQFF	TGTGCCAGCAGCCTTAGACGGGGGGCAGCAGTGGATGAGCAGTTCTTC	-	TRBV9	-	TRBJ2-1
CASSQEGAGAYNEQFF	TGCGCCAGCAGCCAAGAAGGAGCGGGGGCCTACAATGAGCAGTTCTTC	TRBD2	TRBV4-3	once	TRBJ2-1
CASSLGGQGMYNEQFF	TGTGCCAGCAGCTTAGGGGGACAGGGGATGTACAATGAGCAGTTCTTC	TRBD1	TRBV7-6	-	TRBJ2-1